This T cell receptor beta chain was sequenced in a study of blood T cell repertoires in COVID-19 (TCRdb year 2020). The study in broad terms: Collaborator samples came from the United States, Italy and Spain and covered acute and convalescent phases of COVID-19. Nearly every sample came with metadata listing a de-identified subject ID, COVID-19 status, age in years and sex. The dataset comprised deeply sampled blood TCRbeta repertoires from subjects exposed to, actively infected with, or recovered from COVID-19. Where HLA class I and class II types were available, the types were taken from metadata supplied by the sample provider, not from assay-based typing. The prospective study material was composed of cDNA or gDNA derived from T cells, B-cell-depleted T cells, or PBMCs. The samples were drawn from two sources: the first 160 participants of the ongoing ImmuneRACE study, and fewer than 1,500 subjects contributed by 6 global collaborators. The repertoires were released in a freely available public database meant as a resource for research on the immune response to SARS-CoV-2. Study-level results and caveats: The amount of clinical and demographic metadata varied by source and participant and was provided uncurated.

Each collaborating institution followed its own protocols to collect whole blood in K2EDTA tubes. Collaborator samples were shipped for TCRbeta analysis as frozen whole blood, isolated PBMCs, or DNA extracted from either sample type. TCRbeta CDR3 regions were amplified from genomic DNA by means of the immunoSEQ Assay, a bias-controlled multiplex PCR. Turning to the authors' computational methods: Nucleated cell counts per sample were estimated from amplification of reference gene primers within the assay. Sequence reads were collapsed and filtered to measure the absolute abundance of every unique TCRbeta CDR3 rearrangement. For each sample, productive Simpson clonality was calculated by taking the square root of Simpson's diversity index across productive rearrangements. Not all clones reach the TCRdb copy of this immuneACCESS table, which keeps in-frame sequences only. Checked studies attribute under half of the gap to unresolved V genes and leave the rest unexplained. V and J calls and clone size are as listed in that table; D and trimming were resolved from the DNA. The sample profile shows about 280,000 clones; approximately 85% of them were found once. In total, the top ten clones hold around 5.5% of the sample.

From the germline V gene, CDR1 is MRHNA and CDR2 is SNTAGT. V is reduced by 2 bases and J by 2 bases, leaving a spacing of 16 bases between them. The CDR3 contains 17 residues, cysteine and phenylalanine counted. Only CDR3 DNA remains: 51 bases, in frame from the first base. Worth noting for this clone: What antigen it recognizes has not been identified. No qualities accompany the bases; no much larger clone lies one base away.

Sequenced input: peripheral blood. Here the chain combines TRBV6-4 and TRBJ1-5, with an unclear D gene assignment. This clonotype was obtained from a man aged 50-60 years with active or convalescent COVID-19. The CDR3 region reads CASSDPGGRFGNQPQHF. The DNA is as follows: TGTGCCAGCAGTGACCCAGGAGGACGATTTGGCAATCAGCCCCAGCATTTT.